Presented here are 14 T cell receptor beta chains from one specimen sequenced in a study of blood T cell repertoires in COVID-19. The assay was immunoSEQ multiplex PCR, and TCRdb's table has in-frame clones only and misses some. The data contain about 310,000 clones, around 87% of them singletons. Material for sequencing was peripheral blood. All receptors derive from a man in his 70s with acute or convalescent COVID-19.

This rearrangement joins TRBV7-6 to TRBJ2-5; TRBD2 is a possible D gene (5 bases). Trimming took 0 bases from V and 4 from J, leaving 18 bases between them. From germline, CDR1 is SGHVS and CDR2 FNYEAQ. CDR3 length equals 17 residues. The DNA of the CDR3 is TGTGCCAGCAGCTTAGCGCCAGGACTTCGAGCGGCAGAGACCCAGTACTTC. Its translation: CASSLAPGLRAAETQYF.

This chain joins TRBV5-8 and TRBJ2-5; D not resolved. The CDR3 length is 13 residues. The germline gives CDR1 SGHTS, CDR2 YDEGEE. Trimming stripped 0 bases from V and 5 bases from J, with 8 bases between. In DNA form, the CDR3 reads TGTGCCAGCAGCTTGGATCCCCGGGAGACCCAGTACTTC. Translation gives CASSLDPRETQYF.

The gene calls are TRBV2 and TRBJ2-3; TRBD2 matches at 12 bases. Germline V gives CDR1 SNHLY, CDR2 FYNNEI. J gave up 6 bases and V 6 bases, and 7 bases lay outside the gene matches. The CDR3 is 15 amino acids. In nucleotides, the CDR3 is TGTGCCAGCAGGTCTAGCGGGGGGGCTTTGGATACGCAGTATTTT. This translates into CASRSSGGALDTQYF.

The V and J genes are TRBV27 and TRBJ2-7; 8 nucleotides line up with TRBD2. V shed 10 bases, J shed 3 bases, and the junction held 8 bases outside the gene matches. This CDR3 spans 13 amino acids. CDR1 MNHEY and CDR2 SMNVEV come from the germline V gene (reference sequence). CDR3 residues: CATQVAGGYEQYF. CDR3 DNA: TGTGCCACCCAGGTGGCGGGAGGCTACGAGCAGTACTTC.

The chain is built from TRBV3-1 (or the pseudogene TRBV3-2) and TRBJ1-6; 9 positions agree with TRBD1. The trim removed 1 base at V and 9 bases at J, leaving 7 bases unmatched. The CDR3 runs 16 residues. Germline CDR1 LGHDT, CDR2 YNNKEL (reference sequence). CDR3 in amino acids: CASSQGTGASGSPLHF. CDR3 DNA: TGTGCCAGCAGCCAAGGGACAGGGGCTTCGGGTTCACCCCTCCACTTT.

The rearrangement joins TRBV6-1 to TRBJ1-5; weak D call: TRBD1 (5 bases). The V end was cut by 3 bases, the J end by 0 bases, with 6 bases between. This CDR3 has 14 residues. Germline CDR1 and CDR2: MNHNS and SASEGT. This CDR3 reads CASSDRDSNQPQHF. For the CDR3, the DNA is TGTGCCAGCAGTGACAGGGATAGCAATCAGCCCCAGCATTTT.

CDR3 loop: CSAAGGEQYF. The CDR3 coding sequence is TGCAGTGCAGCAGGGGGCGAGCAGTACTTC. The chain couples TRBV20-1 to TRBJ2-7, with 7 bases identical to TRBD1. The junction had 2 bases not matched to a gene; V was cut back by 6 bases and J by 6 bases. The CDR3 totals 10 residues. Germline V gene lookup returns CDR1 DFQATT and CDR2 SNEGSKA (reference sequence).

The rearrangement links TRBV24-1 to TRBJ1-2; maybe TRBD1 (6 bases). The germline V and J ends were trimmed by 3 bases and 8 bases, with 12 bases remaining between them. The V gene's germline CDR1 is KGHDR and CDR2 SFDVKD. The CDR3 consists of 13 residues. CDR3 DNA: TGTGCCACCAGTGATGGCAGGGGAGTCGGCTACACCTTC. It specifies CATSDGRGVGYTF.

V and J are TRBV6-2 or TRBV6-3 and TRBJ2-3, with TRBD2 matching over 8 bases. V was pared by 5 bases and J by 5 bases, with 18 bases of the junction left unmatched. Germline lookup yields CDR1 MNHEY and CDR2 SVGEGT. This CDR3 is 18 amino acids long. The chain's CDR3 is CASSTSRLAKAEGDTQYF. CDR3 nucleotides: TGTGCCAGCAGTACCTCACGACTAGCGAAAGCCGAGGGAGATACGCAGTATTTT.

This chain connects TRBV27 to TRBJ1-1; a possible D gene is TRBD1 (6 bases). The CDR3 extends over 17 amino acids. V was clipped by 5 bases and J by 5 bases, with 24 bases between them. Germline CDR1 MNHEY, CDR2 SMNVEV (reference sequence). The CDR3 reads CASSRLLTTGVGTEAFF. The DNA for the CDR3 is TGTGCCAGCAGTCGACTACTAACGACAGGTGTAGGGACTGAAGCTTTCTTT.

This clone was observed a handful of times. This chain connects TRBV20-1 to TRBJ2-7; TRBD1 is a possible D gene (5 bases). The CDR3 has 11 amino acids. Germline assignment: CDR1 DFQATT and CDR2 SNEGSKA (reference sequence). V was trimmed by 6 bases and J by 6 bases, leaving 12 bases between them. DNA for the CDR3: TGCAGTGCCAGGACAATTGGCGAGCAGTACTTC. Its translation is CSARTIGEQYF.

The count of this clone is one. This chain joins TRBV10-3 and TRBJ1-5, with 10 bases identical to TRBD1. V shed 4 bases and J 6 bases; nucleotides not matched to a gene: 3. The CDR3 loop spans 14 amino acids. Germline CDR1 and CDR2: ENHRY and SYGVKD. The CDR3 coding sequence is TGTGCCATCAGTGGACAGGGGGCTGGTCAGCCCCAGCATTTT. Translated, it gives CAISGQGAGQPQHF.

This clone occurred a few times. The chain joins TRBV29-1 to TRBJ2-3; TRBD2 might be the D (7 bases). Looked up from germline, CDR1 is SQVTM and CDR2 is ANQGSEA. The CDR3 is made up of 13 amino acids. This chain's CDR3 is CNVGGLGGDTQYF. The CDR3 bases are TGCAACGTAGGTGGACTAGGGGGAGATACGCAGTATTTT.

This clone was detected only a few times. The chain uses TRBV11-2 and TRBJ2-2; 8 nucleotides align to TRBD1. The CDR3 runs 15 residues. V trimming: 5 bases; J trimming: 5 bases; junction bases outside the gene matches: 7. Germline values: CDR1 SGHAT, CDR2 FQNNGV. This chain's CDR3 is CASSQDRVETGELFF. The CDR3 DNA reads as TGTGCCAGCAGCCAGGACAGGGTTGAAACCGGGGAGCTGTTTTTT.